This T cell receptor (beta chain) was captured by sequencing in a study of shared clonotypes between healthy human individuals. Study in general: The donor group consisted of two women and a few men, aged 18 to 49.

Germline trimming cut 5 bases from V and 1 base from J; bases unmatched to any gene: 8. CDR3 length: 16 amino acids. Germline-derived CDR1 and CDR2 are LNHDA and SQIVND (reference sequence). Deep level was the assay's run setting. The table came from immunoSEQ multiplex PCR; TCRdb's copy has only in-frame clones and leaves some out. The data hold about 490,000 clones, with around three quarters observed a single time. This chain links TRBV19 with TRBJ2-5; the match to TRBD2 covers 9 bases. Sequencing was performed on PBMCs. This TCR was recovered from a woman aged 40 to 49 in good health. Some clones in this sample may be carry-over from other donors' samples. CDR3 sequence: CASSHPREGPQETQYF. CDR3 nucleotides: TGTGCCAGTAGTCATCCGCGGGAGGGTCCCCAAGAGACCCAGTACTTC.